The sequence of this T cell receptor beta chain was determined in a study of cytomegalovirus exposure and HLA in healthy donors. The CDR3 is 16 residues long. Trimming removed 3 bases at V and 4 bases at J, with 19 bases between. Germline V CDR1 and CDR2: SGHNT, YYREEE (reference sequence). Findings of the study overall: TRBV6-2, TRBV6-3 and other indistinguishable V segments were excluded.

The PCR made use of 60 Vbeta and 13 Jbeta primers. Clones were read by immunoSEQ multiplex PCR, and TCRdb kept only the in-frame ones, dropping some. This table holds about 150,000 clones, more than 75% found once. As to this clone: Its target is unknown.

The material sequenced was PBMCs. The J gene is TRBJ1-2, the V gene TRBV5-4, with D maybe TRBD1 (5 bases). This TCR came from a man between 25 and 39 years old in good health and CMV-seropositive. The CDR3 DNA follows: TGTGCCAGCAGCTCCCCGGGGGTTCAGGGCTCCTATGGCTACACCTTC. It translates to CASSSPGVQGSYGYTF.